This T cell receptor (beta chain) was identified during a study of cytomegalovirus exposure and HLA in healthy donors. Overall study results and limits: The study flagged roughly 150 TCR beta chains as cytomegalovirus-associated.

With respect to this clone: Its antigen is not identified. One junction end does not reproduce the germline sequence, and a read error may be involved. Distinct nucleotide sequences in the sample also encode this CDR3.

Both 60 Vbeta primers and 13 Jbeta primers went into the PCR. The table came from immunoSEQ multiplex PCR; TCRdb's copy has only in-frame clones and leaves some out. The sample shows some 130,000 clones, 75% to 85% of them seen only once. This TCR came from a man aged 45 to 65 in good health and CMV-seronegative. The sequenced material came from PBMCs.

The CDR3 DNA is TGTGCCAGCAGCCAACAATATCCGACAGGGGGCAACTATAATTCACCACTCCACTTT. Amino acid sequence: CASSQQYPTGGNYNSPLHF. This chain links TRBV4-2 with TRBJ1-6; 10 bases are a match to TRBD1. Germline assignment: CDR1 LGHNA and CDR2 YNFKEQ. The CDR3 covers 19 residues.